The entry below gives a single T cell receptor beta chain sequence along with its context. Germline trimming cut 6 bases from V and 4 bases from J; bases unmatched to any gene: 6. Germline lookup yields CDR1 MNHEY and CDR2 SVGAGI. The CDR3 runs to 14 residues. This entry belongs to a study of tumor T cells in aggressive B-cell lymphoma. Repertoires were generated with immunoSEQ multiplex PCR, while TCRdb's copy carries only in-frame clones and drops some. Found here are approximately 5,300 clones, 87% of them singletons; the top ten hold more than 2.5%. This TCR was recovered from an adult with diffuse large B cell lymphoma. Sequencing used tumor tissue. The chain couples TRBV6-5 to TRBJ2-7; 10 bases line up with TRBD2. The CDR3 DNA reads TGTGCCAGCAGGCCTAGCGGGAGTTGGTACGAGCAGTACTTC. This translates into CASRPSGSWYEQYF.